The clone carrying this T cell receptor beta chain ranks as medium-sized (0.01 to 0.1%). Its target is unknown. Trimming removed 6 bases from V and 2 bases from J, with 4 bases in between. There are 11 residues in the CDR3. Germline V CDR1 and CDR2: MNHNS, SASEGT. This entry belongs to a study of liver allograft versus peripheral blood T cells. Study-level information: A comparison was made between T cell receptor repertoires in transplanted livers and those in recipients' peripheral blood. Study-level findings and limits: There were reportedly differences between T cell receptor repertoires inside liver allografts and those in peripheral blood.

In TCRdb, the reads were re-called with MiXCR into one record per CDR3 protein. Among more than 6,000 distinct CDR3 sequences, 15% to 20% were seen once, and the ten largest hold 4% to 5.5%. The TCR originated in a human patient who had a liver transplant. Some of the T cells may derive from the graft donor. The V call is TRBV6-1, the J call TRBJ2-5; D unclear. The chain's CDR3 is CASRKQETQYF. For the CDR3, the DNA is TGTGCCAGCAGGAAGCAAGAGACCCAGTACTTC.